Sequencing of this T cell receptor (beta chain) was carried out in a study of T cell responses to AZD1222 COVID-19 vaccine. The CDR3 is made up of 16 amino acids. Trimming stripped 0 bases from V and 4 bases from J, with 15 bases between. Germline lookup yields CDR1 LGHNA and CDR2 YSLEER. Clones were read by immunoSEQ multiplex PCR, and TCRdb kept only the in-frame ones, dropping some. Among roughly 160,000 clones listed, around nine tenths were seen once. This chain uses TRBV4-3 with TRBJ1-2; a weak D match, TRBD1 (5 bases). The input for sequencing was peripheral blood, taken on day 0 of AZD1222 vaccination. The origin of this receptor is an adult in good health. The CDR3 DNA reads as TGCGCCAGCAGCCAAGAAAGCTCCGGAGGGGTCTATGGCTACACCTTC. Protein product: CASSQESSGGVYGYTF.